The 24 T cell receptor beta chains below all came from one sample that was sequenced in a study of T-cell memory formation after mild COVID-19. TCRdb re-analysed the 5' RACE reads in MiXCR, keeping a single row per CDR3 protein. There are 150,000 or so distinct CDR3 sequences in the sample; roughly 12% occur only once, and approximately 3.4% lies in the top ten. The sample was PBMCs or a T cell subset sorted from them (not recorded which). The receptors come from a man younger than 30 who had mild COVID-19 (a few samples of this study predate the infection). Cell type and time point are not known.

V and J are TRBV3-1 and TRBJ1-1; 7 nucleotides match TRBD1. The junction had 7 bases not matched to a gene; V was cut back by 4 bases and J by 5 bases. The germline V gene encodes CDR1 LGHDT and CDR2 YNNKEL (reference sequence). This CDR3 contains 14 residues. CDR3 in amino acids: CASSPQTGITEAFF. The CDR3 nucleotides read TGTGCCAGCAGCCCACAGACAGGGATTACTGAAGCTTTCTTT.

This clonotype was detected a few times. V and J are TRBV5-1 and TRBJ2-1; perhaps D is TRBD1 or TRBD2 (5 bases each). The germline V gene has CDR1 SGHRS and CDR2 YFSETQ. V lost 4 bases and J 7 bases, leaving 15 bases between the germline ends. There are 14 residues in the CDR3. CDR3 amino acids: CASSIRDGKNEQFF. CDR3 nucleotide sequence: TGCGCCAGCAGCATCCGGGACGGTAAAAATGAGCAGTTCTTC.

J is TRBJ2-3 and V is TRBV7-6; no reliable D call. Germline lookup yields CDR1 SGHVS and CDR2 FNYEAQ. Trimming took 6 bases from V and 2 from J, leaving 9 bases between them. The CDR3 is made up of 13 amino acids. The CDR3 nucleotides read TGTGCCAGCAGTACTCCCACCACAGATACGCAGTATTTT. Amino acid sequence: CASSTPTTDTQYF.

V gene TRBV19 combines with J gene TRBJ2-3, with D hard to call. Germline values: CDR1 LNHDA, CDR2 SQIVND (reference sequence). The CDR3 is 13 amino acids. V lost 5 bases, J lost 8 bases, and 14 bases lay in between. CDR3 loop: CASSGTELSTQYF. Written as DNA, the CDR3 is TGTGCCAGTAGTGGAACCGAACTTTCTACGCAGTATTTT.

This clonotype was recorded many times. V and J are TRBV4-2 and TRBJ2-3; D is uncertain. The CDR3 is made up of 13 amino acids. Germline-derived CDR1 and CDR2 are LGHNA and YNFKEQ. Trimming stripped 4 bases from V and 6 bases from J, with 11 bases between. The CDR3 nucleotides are TGTGCCAGCAGCCCCACCCTTTCGGATACGCAGTATTTT. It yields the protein CASSPTLSDTQYF.

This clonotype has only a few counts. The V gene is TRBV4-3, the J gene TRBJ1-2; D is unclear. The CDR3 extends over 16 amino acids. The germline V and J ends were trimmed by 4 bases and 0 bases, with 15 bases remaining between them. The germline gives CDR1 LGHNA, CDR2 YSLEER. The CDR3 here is CASSPTLVLANYGYTF. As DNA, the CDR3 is TGCGCCAGCAGCCCCACCTTAGTGTTAGCTAACTATGGCTACACCTTC.

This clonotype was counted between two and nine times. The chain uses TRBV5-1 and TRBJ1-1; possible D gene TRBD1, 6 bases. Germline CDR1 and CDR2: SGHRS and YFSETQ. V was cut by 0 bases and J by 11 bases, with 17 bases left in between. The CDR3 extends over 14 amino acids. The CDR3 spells CASSLAHNRAGAFF. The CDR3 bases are TGCGCCAGCAGCTTGGCACACAACAGGGCCGGGGCTTTCTTT.

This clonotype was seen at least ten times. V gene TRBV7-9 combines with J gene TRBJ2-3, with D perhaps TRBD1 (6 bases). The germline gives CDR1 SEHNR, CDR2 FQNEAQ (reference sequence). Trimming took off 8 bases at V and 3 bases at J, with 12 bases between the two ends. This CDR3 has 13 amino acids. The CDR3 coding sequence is TGTGCCAGCCTAGGCAGGGGTACAGATACGCAGTATTTT. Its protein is CASLGRGTDTQYF.

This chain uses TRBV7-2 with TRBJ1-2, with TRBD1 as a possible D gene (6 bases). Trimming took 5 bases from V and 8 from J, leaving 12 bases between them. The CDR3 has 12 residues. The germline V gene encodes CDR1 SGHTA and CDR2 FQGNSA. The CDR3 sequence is CASSAYRDGYTF. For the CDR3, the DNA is TGTGCCAGCAGCGCCTACAGGGACGGCTACACCTTC.

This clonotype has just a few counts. The CDR3, as DNA: TGTGCCAGCAACACAAATGGGCCTTACAATGAGCAGTTCTTC. Its protein product is CASNTNGPYNEQFF. The chain employs TRBV28 and TRBJ2-1; D is undetermined. This CDR3 is 14 amino acids long. The germline gives CDR1 MDHEN, CDR2 SYDVKM. V was trimmed by 7 bases and J by 4 bases, leaving 14 bases between them.

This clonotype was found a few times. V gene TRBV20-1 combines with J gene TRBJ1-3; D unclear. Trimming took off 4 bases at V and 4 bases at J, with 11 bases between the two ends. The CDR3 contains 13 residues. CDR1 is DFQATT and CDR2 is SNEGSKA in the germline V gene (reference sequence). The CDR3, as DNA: TGCAGTGCTATCGACGGCCGAGGAAACACCATATATTTT. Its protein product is CSAIDGRGNTIYF.

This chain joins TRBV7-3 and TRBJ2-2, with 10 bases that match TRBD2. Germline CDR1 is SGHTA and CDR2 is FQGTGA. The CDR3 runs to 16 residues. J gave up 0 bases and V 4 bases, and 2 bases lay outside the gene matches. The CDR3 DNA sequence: TGTGCCAGCAGCTCCAGCGGGGGGGCGAACACCGGGGAGCTGTTTTTT. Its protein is CASSSSGGANTGELFF.

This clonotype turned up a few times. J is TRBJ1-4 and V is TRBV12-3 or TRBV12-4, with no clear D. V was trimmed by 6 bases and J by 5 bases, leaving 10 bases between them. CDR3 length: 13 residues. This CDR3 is CASSPSRNEKLFF. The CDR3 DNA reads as TGTGCCAGCAGCCCCTCCCGAAATGAAAAACTGTTTTTT.

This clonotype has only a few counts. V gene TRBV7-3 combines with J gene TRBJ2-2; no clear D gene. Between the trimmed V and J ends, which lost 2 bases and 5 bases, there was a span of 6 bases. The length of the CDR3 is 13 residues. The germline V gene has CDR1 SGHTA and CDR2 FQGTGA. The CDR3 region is CASSLLVTGELFF. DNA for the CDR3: TGTGCCAGCAGCTTACTTGTTACCGGGGAGCTGTTTTTT.

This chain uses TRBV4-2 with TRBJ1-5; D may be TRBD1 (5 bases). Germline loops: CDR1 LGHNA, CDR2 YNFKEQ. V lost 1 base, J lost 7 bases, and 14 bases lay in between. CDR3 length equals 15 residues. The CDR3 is CASSQVARVNQPQHF. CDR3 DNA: TGTGCCAGCAGCCAAGTGGCCAGGGTAAACCAGCCCCAGCATTTT.

For the CDR3, the DNA is TGTGCCAGCAGTTTAGGGGGGACAGGTAGCTACGAGCAGTACTTC. Amino acids: CASSLGGTGSYEQYF. The chain links TRBV12-3 or TRBV12-4 to TRBJ2-7; 8 nucleotides agree with TRBD1. The CDR3 is 15 amino acids. V shed 1 base and J 3 bases; nucleotides not matched to a gene: 5.

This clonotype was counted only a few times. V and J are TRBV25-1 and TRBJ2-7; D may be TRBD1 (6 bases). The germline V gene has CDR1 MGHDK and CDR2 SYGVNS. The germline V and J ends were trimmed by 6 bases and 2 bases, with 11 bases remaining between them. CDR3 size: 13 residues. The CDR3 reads CASRLQGTYEQYF. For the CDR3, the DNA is TGTGCCAGCAGGTTGCAGGGGACCTACGAGCAGTACTTC.

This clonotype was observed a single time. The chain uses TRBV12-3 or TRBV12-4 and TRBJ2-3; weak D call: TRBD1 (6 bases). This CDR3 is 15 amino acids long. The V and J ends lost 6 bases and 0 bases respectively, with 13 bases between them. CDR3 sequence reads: CASSPPTGSTDTQYF. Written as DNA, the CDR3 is TGTGCCAGCAGCCCCCCCACAGGGAGCACAGATACGCAGTATTTT.

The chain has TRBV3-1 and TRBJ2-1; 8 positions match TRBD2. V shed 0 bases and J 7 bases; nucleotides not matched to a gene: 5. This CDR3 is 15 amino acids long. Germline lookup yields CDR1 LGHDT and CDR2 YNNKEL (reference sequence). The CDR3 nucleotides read TGTGCCAGCAGCCAAGATACCGCTAGCGGGAATGAGCAGTTCTTC. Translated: CASSQDTASGNEQFF.

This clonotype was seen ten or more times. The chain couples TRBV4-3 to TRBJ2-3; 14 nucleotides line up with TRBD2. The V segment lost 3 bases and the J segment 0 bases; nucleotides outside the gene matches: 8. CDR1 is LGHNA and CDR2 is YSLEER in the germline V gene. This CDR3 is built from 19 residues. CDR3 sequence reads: CASSHRTGLAGESTDTQYF. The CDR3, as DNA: TGCGCCAGCAGCCACCGCACGGGACTAGCGGGGGAAAGCACAGATACGCAGTATTTT.

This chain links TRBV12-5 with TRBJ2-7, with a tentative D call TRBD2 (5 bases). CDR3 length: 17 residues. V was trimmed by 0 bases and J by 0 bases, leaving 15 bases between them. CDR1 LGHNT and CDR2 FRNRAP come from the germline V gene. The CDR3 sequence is CASGLVPPGLDSYEQYF. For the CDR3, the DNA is TGTGCTAGTGGTTTGGTGCCGCCGGGGTTGGACTCCTACGAGCAGTACTTC.

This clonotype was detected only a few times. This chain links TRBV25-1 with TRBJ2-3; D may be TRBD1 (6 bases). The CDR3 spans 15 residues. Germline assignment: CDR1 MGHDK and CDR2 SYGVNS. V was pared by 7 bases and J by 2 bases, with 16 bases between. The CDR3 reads CASKDRNPFTDTQYF. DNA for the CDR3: TGTGCCAGCAAAGACAGGAATCCCTTCACAGATACGCAGTATTTT.

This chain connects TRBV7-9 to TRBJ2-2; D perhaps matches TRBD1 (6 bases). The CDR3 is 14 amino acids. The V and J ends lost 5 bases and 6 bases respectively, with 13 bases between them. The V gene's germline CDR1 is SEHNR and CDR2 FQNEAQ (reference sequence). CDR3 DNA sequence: TGTGCCAGCAGCCTAGGACAGTTTTCCGGGGAGCTGTTTTTT. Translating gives CASSLGQFSGELFF.

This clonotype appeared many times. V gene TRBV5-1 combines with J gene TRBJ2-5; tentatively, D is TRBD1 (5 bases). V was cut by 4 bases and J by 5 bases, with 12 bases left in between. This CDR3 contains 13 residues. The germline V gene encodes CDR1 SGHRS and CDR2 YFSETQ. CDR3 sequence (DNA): TGCGCCAGCAGCAATCAGGGATCGGAGACCCAGTACTTC. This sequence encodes CASSNQGSETQYF.